Listed below are T cell receptor beta chains from one sample, sequenced in a study of regulatory T cells in long-lasting Graves disease. MiXCR, applied by TCRdb to the multiplex PCR reads, yields one record per CDR3 protein. Seen here are about 440,000 distinct CDR3 sequences, 15% observed once, and the top ten hold about a sixth. These data are also associated with another study on T cells in Graves' hyperthyroidism and ophthalmopathy.

The sample was peripheral blood mononuclear cells (PBMCs), taken at new diagnosis, from a patient treated with antithyroid drugs. These receptors came from a woman in her twenties or thirties with Graves disease. Both conserved end residues are part of each CDR3. Fields, in order: J gene, CDR3 length, V gene, D gene, clone size, CDR3 DNA, CDR3 protein. A D gene is named only where the DNA matches it firmly. Not every row has a clone size; where given, it reads once, few, many or a size class.

j_gene: TRBJ1-5; len: 13; v_gene: TRBV10-3; d_gene: TRBD1; abundance: -; CDR3nt: TGTGCCATCAGGGAGGACAGGGTTCAGCCCCAGCATTTT; CDR3aa: CAIREDRVQPQHF
j_gene: TRBJ1-2; len: 14; v_gene: TRBV19; d_gene: -; abundance: few; CDR3nt: TGTGCCAGTAGAAGCCCGGACAGAAACTATGGCTACACCTTC; CDR3aa: CASRSPDRNYGYTF
j_gene: TRBJ2-7; len: 15; v_gene: TRBV7-9; d_gene: -; abundance: many; CDR3nt: TGTGCCAGCAGCTTAGCTGCCCAGGGGTACCACGAGCAGTACTTC; CDR3aa: CASSLAAQGYHEQYF
j_gene: TRBJ1-2; len: 17; v_gene: TRBV11-2; d_gene: -; abundance: -; CDR3nt: TGTGCCAGCAGCCTAAGGAAACTAACTCGGACTAACTATGGCTACACCTTC; CDR3aa: CASSLRKLTRTNYGYTF
j_gene: TRBJ2-5; len: 13; v_gene: TRBV7-3; d_gene: -; abundance: -; CDR3nt: TGTGCCAGCAGCTTAGATGTGATCGGGACCCAGTACTTC; CDR3aa: CASSLDVIGTQYF
j_gene: TRBJ1-2; len: 12; v_gene: TRBV7-2; d_gene: -; abundance: many; CDR3nt: TGTGCCAGCCTGGAAACTAACTATGGCTACACCTTC; CDR3aa: CASLETNYGYTF
j_gene: TRBJ2-7; len: 16; v_gene: TRBV3-1; d_gene: TRBD1; abundance: many; CDR3nt: TGTGCCAGCAGCCAAGATCTAGGGGGCCTTCCTTACGAGCAGTACTTC; CDR3aa: CASSQDLGGLPYEQYF
j_gene: TRBJ2-7; len: 15; v_gene: TRBV7-9; d_gene: TRBD2; abundance: many; CDR3nt: TGTGCCAGCAGCTTGGGGACTAGCCGTCTCTACGAGCAGTACTTC; CDR3aa: CASSLGTSRLYEQYF
j_gene: TRBJ2-2; len: 16; v_gene: TRBV20-1; d_gene: -; abundance: -; CDR3nt: TGCAGTGCTAGGGGCGGGGCGGACTCTCATCCCGGGGAGCTGTTTTTT; CDR3aa: CSARGGADSHPGELFF
j_gene: TRBJ2-7; len: 14; v_gene: TRBV9; d_gene: TRBD1; abundance: few; CDR3nt: TGTGCCAGCAGCCCCCGGGGACAGACCTACGAGCAGTACTTC; CDR3aa: CASSPRGQTYEQYF
j_gene: TRBJ1-2; len: 14; v_gene: TRBV28; d_gene: -; abundance: many; CDR3nt: TGTGCCAGCAGTTTGGTGGCATCTAACTATGGCTACACCTTC; CDR3aa: CASSLVASNYGYTF
j_gene: TRBJ1-5; len: 15; v_gene: TRBV20-1; d_gene: TRBD1; abundance: many; CDR3nt: TGCAGTGCAGGGGAGCCGGGACAGCTCTATCAGCCCCAGCATTTT; CDR3aa: CSAGEPGQLYQPQHF
j_gene: TRBJ2-5; len: 13; v_gene: TRBV12-3/TRBV12-4; d_gene: TRBD1; abundance: many; CDR3nt: TGTGCCAGCAGACGACAGGGTCAAGAGACCCAGTACTTC; CDR3aa: CASRRQGQETQYF
j_gene: TRBJ1-1; len: 14; v_gene: TRBV20-1; d_gene: -; abundance: many; CDR3nt: TGCAGTGCTAGGCAGGTCAGGCAGAACACTGAAGCTTTCTTT; CDR3aa: CSARQVRQNTEAFF
j_gene: TRBJ1-1; len: 15; v_gene: TRBV2; d_gene: TRBD1; abundance: many; CDR3nt: TGTGCCAGCAGTGAAGCGCGGACAGGGGGGACTGAAGCTTTCTTT; CDR3aa: CASSEARTGGTEAFF
j_gene: TRBJ2-1; len: 16; v_gene: TRBV27; d_gene: TRBD2; abundance: many; CDR3nt: TGTGCCAGCAGTTTCTCCGGGGTAGCGGGGGGGAATGAGCAGTTCTTC; CDR3aa: CASSFSGVAGGNEQFF
j_gene: TRBJ2-3; len: 10; v_gene: TRBV30; d_gene: -; abundance: many; CDR3nt: TGTGCCTACTTCTCAGATACGCAGTATTTT; CDR3aa: CAYFSDTQYF
j_gene: TRBJ2-7; len: 12; v_gene: TRBV10-2; d_gene: -; abundance: many; CDR3nt: TGCGCCAGCAGACAGAGCTCCTACGAGCAGTACTTC; CDR3aa: CASRQSSYEQYF
j_gene: TRBJ2-3; len: 18; v_gene: TRBV11-2; d_gene: TRBD2; abundance: -; CDR3nt: TGTGCCAGCAGCTTGCCCCTGCGAGCGGGAGGGCCGGAGGATACGCAATATTTT; CDR3aa: CASSLPLRAGGPEDTQYF
j_gene: TRBJ2-5; len: 12; v_gene: TRBV7-9; d_gene: -; abundance: many; CDR3nt: TGTGCCAGCAGCTTAGCAATGGAGACCCAGTACTTC; CDR3aa: CASSLAMETQYF
j_gene: TRBJ1-2; len: 16; v_gene: TRBV7-4; d_gene: -; abundance: -; CDR3nt: TGTGCCAGCAGCTTAGAAAATTTGGTACGGAACTATGGCTACACCTTC; CDR3aa: CASSLENLVRNYGYTF
j_gene: TRBJ2-3; len: 16; v_gene: TRBV6-5; d_gene: -; abundance: few; CDR3nt: TGTGCCAGCAGTTACTCCGGAGCTAGCGGCACAGATACGCAGTATTTT; CDR3aa: CASSYSGASGTDTQYF
j_gene: TRBJ2-5; len: 16; v_gene: TRBV13; d_gene: -; abundance: few; CDR3nt: TGTGCCAGCAGCTTCTACACGTTAAGGGACGGAGGGACCCAGTACTTC; CDR3aa: CASSFYTLRDGGTQYF
j_gene: TRBJ2-1; len: 12; v_gene: TRBV18; d_gene: -; abundance: once; CDR3nt: TGTGCCAGCTCACCAAAGGGGGATGAGCAGTTCTTC; CDR3aa: CASSPKGDEQFF
j_gene: TRBJ1-1; len: 14; v_gene: TRBV19; d_gene: TRBD1; abundance: few; CDR3nt: TGTGCCAGCGACCCGACAGGGGCCAACACTGAAGCTTTCTTT; CDR3aa: CASDPTGANTEAFF
j_gene: TRBJ2-3; len: 13; v_gene: TRBV20-1; d_gene: TRBD1; abundance: many; CDR3nt: TGCAGCCCAAGGACAGGGAGCACAGATACGCAGTATTTT; CDR3aa: CSPRTGSTDTQYF
j_gene: TRBJ1-4; len: 14; v_gene: TRBV20-1; d_gene: -; abundance: -; CDR3nt: TGCAGTGCTAGACCGGGACTCTTGAATGGAAAACTGTTTTTT; CDR3aa: CSARPGLLNGKLFF
j_gene: TRBJ2-1; len: 14; v_gene: TRBV20-1; d_gene: TRBD2; abundance: -; CDR3nt: TGCAGTGCCAGGGGACTAGCGGGAGTGTATGAGCAGTTCTTC; CDR3aa: CSARGLAGVYEQFF
j_gene: TRBJ2-3; len: 15; v_gene: TRBV20-1; d_gene: -; abundance: many; CDR3nt: TGCAGTGCTAGAGATCGTGAGACTAGCACAGATACGCAGTATTTT; CDR3aa: CSARDRETSTDTQYF
j_gene: TRBJ1-2; len: 16; v_gene: TRBV3-1; d_gene: -; abundance: -; CDR3nt: TGTGCCAGCAGCCAAGATCGCGGGGTCTCTAACTATGGCTACACCTTC; CDR3aa: CASSQDRGVSNYGYTF
j_gene: TRBJ1-1; len: 14; v_gene: TRBV4-1; d_gene: -; abundance: many; CDR3nt: TGCGCCAGCAGCCGGGGACACTCGAACACTGAAGCTTTCTTT; CDR3aa: CASSRGHSNTEAFF
j_gene: TRBJ1-2; len: 16; v_gene: TRBV28; d_gene: -; abundance: many; CDR3nt: TGTGCCAGCACCCTCGGCGGTCTAGGGGGTAACTATGGCTACACCTTC; CDR3aa: CASTLGGLGGNYGYTF
j_gene: TRBJ2-7; len: 15; v_gene: TRBV18; d_gene: TRBD2; abundance: many; CDR3nt: TGTGCCAGCTCACCAGGGACTAGCGGGAGGCGGGAGCAGTACTTC; CDR3aa: CASSPGTSGRREQYF
j_gene: TRBJ1-2; len: 12; v_gene: TRBV14; d_gene: -; abundance: few; CDR3nt: TGTGCCAGCAGCCAGGGGAAAGGTGGCTACACCTTC; CDR3aa: CASSQGKGGYTF
j_gene: TRBJ2-1; len: 15; v_gene: TRBV5-1; d_gene: TRBD2; abundance: -; CDR3nt: TGCGCCAGCAGCTTGGCCGGGGGGGGGCGAGGGGAGCAGTTCTTC; CDR3aa: CASSLAGGGRGEQFF
j_gene: TRBJ2-4; len: 13; v_gene: TRBV2; d_gene: -; abundance: many; CDR3nt: TGTGCCAGCAGTGAACAGGGAAAAAACATTCAGTACTTC; CDR3aa: CASSEQGKNIQYF
j_gene: TRBJ1-2; len: 13; v_gene: TRBV5-1; d_gene: -; abundance: -; CDR3nt: TGCGCCAGCAGCCAGGACGGTAGCTATGGCTACACCTTC; CDR3aa: CASSQDGSYGYTF
j_gene: TRBJ1-6; len: 12; v_gene: TRBV30; d_gene: -; abundance: many; CDR3nt: TGTGCCTGGGCAGGGAGTAGTTCACCCCTCCACTTT; CDR3aa: CAWAGSSSPLHF
j_gene: TRBJ1-3; len: 11; v_gene: TRBV29-1; d_gene: -; abundance: -; CDR3nt: TGCAGCGTTGAAACCGGGTTTGAGGTATATTTT; CDR3aa: CSVETGFEVYF
j_gene: TRBJ1-4; len: 14; v_gene: TRBV27; d_gene: -; abundance: few; CDR3nt: TGTGCCAGCAGTTTCACCAGGAGGGGTGAGAAACTGTTTTTT; CDR3aa: CASSFTRRGEKLFF
j_gene: TRBJ1-5; len: 12; v_gene: TRBV2; d_gene: -; abundance: -; CDR3nt: TGTGCCAGCAACGATGGGGATCAGCCCCAGCATTTT; CDR3aa: CASNDGDQPQHF
j_gene: TRBJ2-1; len: 15; v_gene: TRBV24-1; d_gene: -; abundance: many; CDR3nt: TGTGCCACCAGTGATACCTCCGGGACTTCGTCTGAGCAGTTCTTC; CDR3aa: CATSDTSGTSSEQFF
j_gene: TRBJ2-1; len: 15; v_gene: TRBV10-1; d_gene: TRBD2; abundance: -; CDR3nt: TGCGCCAGCAGTGGAGTAGCGGGAGGGCCAAATGAGCAGTTCTTC; CDR3aa: CASSGVAGGPNEQFF
j_gene: TRBJ2-7; len: 16; v_gene: TRBV5-1; d_gene: -; abundance: many; CDR3nt: TGCGCCAGCAGCTTGGCTACCCCTCCCCCGGACTACGAGCAGTACTTC; CDR3aa: CASSLATPPPDYEQYF
j_gene: TRBJ2-3; len: 19; v_gene: TRBV15; d_gene: TRBD2; abundance: -; CDR3nt: TGTGCCACCAGCAGAGATACCCTAGCGGGAGGGCCTACCACAGATACGCAGTATTTT; CDR3aa: CATSRDTLAGGPTTDTQYF
j_gene: TRBJ2-3; len: 14; v_gene: TRBV29-1; d_gene: -; abundance: few; CDR3nt: TGCAGCGTTGACGGGGCTAGAACCACAGATACGCAGTATTTT; CDR3aa: CSVDGARTTDTQYF
j_gene: TRBJ1-1; len: 18; v_gene: TRBV7-8; d_gene: TRBD1; abundance: many; CDR3nt: TGTGCCAGCAGCTCCCCTCTGTCCGGGACAGGGGTGGACACTGAAGCTTTCTTT; CDR3aa: CASSSPLSGTGVDTEAFF
j_gene: TRBJ1-1; len: 14; v_gene: TRBV5-5; d_gene: -; abundance: many; CDR3nt: TGTGCCAGCAGCTTGGAGGGGGGGAGCACTGAAGCTTTCTTT; CDR3aa: CASSLEGGSTEAFF
j_gene: TRBJ2-1; len: 16; v_gene: TRBV13; d_gene: -; abundance: many; CDR3nt: TGTGCCAGCAGCTTAGAATCGTCAGGGGATGACAATGAGCAGTTCTTC; CDR3aa: CASSLESSGDDNEQFF
j_gene: TRBJ1-2; len: 13; v_gene: TRBV28; d_gene: -; abundance: few; CDR3nt: TGTGCCAGCAGTGGGGGGGCTGGGAATGGCTACACCTTC; CDR3aa: CASSGGAGNGYTF
j_gene: TRBJ1-5; len: 12; v_gene: TRBV25-1; d_gene: -; abundance: -; CDR3nt: TGTGCCAGTAATCTGGGAAATCAGCCCCAGCATTTT; CDR3aa: CASNLGNQPQHF
j_gene: TRBJ1-1; len: 11; v_gene: TRBV30; d_gene: -; abundance: -; CDR3nt: TGTGCCTCGAAGGTGCCGACTGAAGCTTTCTTT; CDR3aa: CASKVPTEAFF
j_gene: TRBJ2-2; len: 12; v_gene: TRBV2; d_gene: -; abundance: -; CDR3nt: TGTGCCAGCAGTGTAAAGGCCGGGGAGCTGTTTTTT; CDR3aa: CASSVKAGELFF
j_gene: TRBJ2-3; len: 12; v_gene: TRBV12-3/TRBV12-4; d_gene: -; abundance: many; CDR3nt: TGTGCCAGCAGTTCTAGGGGAGATACGCAGTATTTT; CDR3aa: CASSSRGDTQYF
j_gene: TRBJ1-6; len: 15; v_gene: TRBV14; d_gene: TRBD1; abundance: few; CDR3nt: TGTGCCAGCAGCACGGGACAGGGGAATAATTCACCCCTCCACTTT; CDR3aa: CASSTGQGNNSPLHF